The 11 T cell receptor beta chains listed next were all sequenced from one sample in a study of cytomegalovirus exposure and HLA in healthy donors. 60 Vbeta and 13 Jbeta primers were used in PCR. Assay used: immunoSEQ multiplex PCR; TCRdb lists only in-frame clones, some missing. The sample's table shows about 39,000 clones. The sequenced sample consisted of PBMCs. The receptors originated from a woman in her twenties or thirties in good health and CMV-seropositive.

The chain uses TRBV27 and TRBJ1-6; D remains unclear. This CDR3 region has 15 residues. Germline CDR1 reads MNHEY; CDR2 reads SMNVEV (reference sequence). Deletions cut 5 bases from V and 7 bases from J, with 15 bases between. This CDR3 reads CASSGYGSANSPLHF. For the CDR3, the DNA is TGTGCCAGCAGTGGCTACGGGTCAGCAAATTCACCCCTCCACTTT.

The chain has TRBV18 and TRBJ1-3; a possible D gene is TRBD1 (5 bases). V lost 3 bases, J lost 3 bases, and 18 bases lay in between. The CDR3 is 17 residues long. Germline loops: CDR1 KGHSH, CDR2 LQKENI. The CDR3 nucleotides read TGTGCCAGCTCACCGCCGGGACTCCAAACCCGTGGAAACACCATATATTTT. It codes for CASSPPGLQTRGNTIYF.

J is TRBJ2-7 and V is TRBV28; weak D call: TRBD1 (8 bases). This CDR3 is built from 17 residues. Trimming took off 2 bases at V and 3 bases at J, with 20 bases between the two ends. Per the germline V gene, CDR1 is MDHEN and CDR2 is SYDVKM. The CDR3 protein is CASSLLGQGGRLYEQYF. CDR3 sequence (DNA): TGTGCCAGCAGTTTACTTGGACAGGGAGGGCGACTCTACGAGCAGTACTTC.

This chain connects TRBV28 to TRBJ1-5; D perhaps matches TRBD1 (5 bases). The CDR3 consists of 15 residues. Germline V gene data show CDR1 as MDHEN and CDR2 as SYDVKM. V lost 0 bases and J lost 6, with 12 bases in between. The CDR3 region is CASSLWEGMGQPQHF. CDR3 DNA sequence: TGTGCCAGCAGTTTATGGGAGGGGATGGGTCAGCCCCAGCATTTT.

The gene calls are TRBV5-1 and TRBJ1-6; TRBD1 matches at 7 bases. The germline V gene encodes CDR1 SGHRS and CDR2 YFSETQ. Trimming took 0 bases from V and 7 from J; bases not matched to a gene: 4. This CDR3 contains 15 residues. CDR3 amino acids: CASSLEGARNSPLHF. CDR3 nucleotides: TGCGCCAGCAGCTTGGAGGGGGCTCGGAATTCACCCCTCCACTTT. Using reference TRBV5-1 and TRBJ1-6 for the parts outside the CDR3, the full variable domain is KAGVTQTPRYLIKTRGQQVTLSCSPISGHRSVSWYQQTPGQGLQFLFEYFSETQRNKGNFPGRFSGRQFSNSRSEMNVSTLELGDSALYLCASSLEGARNSPLHFGNGTRLTVT.

The chain has TRBV7-9 and TRBJ2-7, with D tentatively TRBD2 (7 bases). The CDR3 has 15 amino acids. The V gene lost 5 bases and the J gene lost 2 bases, with 16 bases spanning the gap. The germline V gene encodes CDR1 SEHNR and CDR2 FQNEAQ (reference sequence). CDR3 in DNA: TGTGCCAGCAGCCCCGGAGGGGAGGGGGCCTACGAGCAGTACTTC. Translated, it gives CASSPGGEGAYEQYF.

The chain combines TRBV29-1 with TRBJ2-7; 8 bases align to TRBD1. J gave up 4 bases and V 3 bases, and 11 bases lay outside the gene matches. Germline loops: CDR1 SQVTM, CDR2 ANQGSEA. The CDR3 spans 15 residues. The CDR3 DNA follows: TGCAGCGTTGATGCTTCGACAGGGGAGTGGTACGAGCAGTACTTC. This gives the protein CSVDASTGEWYEQYF.

The genes are TRBV19 and TRBJ1-1; a weak D match, TRBD1 (6 bases). The CDR3 length is 13 residues. Germline V lookup: CDR1 LNHDA, CDR2 SQIVND (reference sequence). V lost 8 bases and J 3 bases, leaving 13 bases between the germline ends. The CDR3 DNA sequence: TGTGCCAGTCAATGGGCAGGGGACACTGAAGCTTTCTTT. Amino acids: CASQWAGDTEAFF. Drawing the rest from reference TRBV19 and TRBJ1-1, the complete variable domain is DGGITQSPKYLFRKEGQNVTLSCEQNLNHDAMYWYRQDPGQGLRLIYYSQIVNDFQKGDIAEGYSVSREKKESFPLTVTSAQKNPTAFYLCASQWAGDTEAFFGQGTRLTVV.

The chain uses TRBV4-1 and TRBJ2-1; TRBD2 matches at 8 bases. Per germline, CDR1 MGHRA and CDR2 YSYEKL. The CDR3 runs to 16 residues. Germline trimming cut 0 bases from V and 7 bases from J; bases unmatched to any gene: 8. CDR3 sequence reads: CASSQDSSGGGNEQFF. DNA of the CDR3: TGCGCCAGCAGCCAAGATAGTTCCGGGGGGGGAAATGAGCAGTTCTTC.

V is TRBV7-9 and J is TRBJ1-5; TRBD1 is a possible D gene (6 bases). Germline CDR1 SEHNR, CDR2 FQNEAQ (reference sequence). The V end lost 1 base, the J end lost 6 bases, and 13 bases lay between the germline ends. CDR3 length: 15 residues. In nucleotides, the CDR3 is TGTGCCAGCAGCTTAGGTTCGGCAGGGGTTCAGCCCCAGCATTTT. Protein product: CASSLGSAGVQPQHF.

The chain uses TRBV25-1 and TRBJ1-6, with TRBD1 identical over 10 bases. CDR1 and CDR2 from the germline V gene are MGHDK and SYGVNS. The CDR3 is 15 residues long. V dropped 4 bases and J dropped 7; count of bases not matched to a gene: 4. This CDR3 reads CASSGPGQGNSPLHF. For the CDR3, the DNA is TGTGCCAGCAGTGGACCGGGACAGGGGAATTCACCCCTCCACTTT.